This TCR beta chain was retrieved from a study of OX40 agonist ivuxolimab in advanced cancers. Study-wide results and limits: On average, CD8+ T cells showed a greater number of expanded clones than CD4+.

Sequencing was performed with immunoSEQ multiplex PCR; in TCRdb, only in-frame clones are kept and a portion is missing. The sample has about 40,000 clones, about 91% seen once. Baseline was the first blood sampling point, followed by cycle 4 day 1 and cycle 7 day 1. V lost 4 bases and J lost 6; bases outside the gene matches: 8. CDR1 is SGHVS, CDR2 FNYEAQ, per germline. The CDR3 runs to 16 residues. In regard to this clone: What it binds is not known.

The chain has TRBV7-6 and TRBJ2-3; TRBD2 matches 12 bases. Specimen: CD4+ or CD8+ T cells sorted from blood, collected in a trial of the OX40 agonist ivuxolimab. The sequence was collected from an adult with an advanced solid tumor such as melanoma, head and neck, liver or kidney cancer. This CDR3 reads CASSWTSGDPRDTQYF. CDR3 DNA sequence: TGTGCCAGCAGCTGGACTAGCGGGGACCCCCGCGATACGCAGTATTTT.